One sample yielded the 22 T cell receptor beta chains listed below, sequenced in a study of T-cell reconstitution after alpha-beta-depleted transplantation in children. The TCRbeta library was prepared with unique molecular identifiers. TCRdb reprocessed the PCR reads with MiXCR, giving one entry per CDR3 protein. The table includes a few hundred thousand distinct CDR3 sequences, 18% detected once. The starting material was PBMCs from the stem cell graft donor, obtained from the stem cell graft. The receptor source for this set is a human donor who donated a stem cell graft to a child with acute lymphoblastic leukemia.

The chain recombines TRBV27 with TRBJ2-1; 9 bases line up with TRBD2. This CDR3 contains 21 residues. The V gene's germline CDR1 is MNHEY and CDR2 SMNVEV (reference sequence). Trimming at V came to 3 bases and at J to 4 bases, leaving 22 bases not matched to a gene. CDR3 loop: CASSLAGYGGAGGSGYNEQFF. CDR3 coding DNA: TGTGCCAGCAGTTTGGCTGGGTACGGCGGAGCGGGAGGATCAGGGTACAATGAGCAGTTCTTC.

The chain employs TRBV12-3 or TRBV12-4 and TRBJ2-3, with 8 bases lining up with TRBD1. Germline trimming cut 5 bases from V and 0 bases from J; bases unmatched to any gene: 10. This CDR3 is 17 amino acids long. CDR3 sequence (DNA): TGTGCCAGCAGTCGACCCAAGACAGGGGAGAGCACAGATACGCAGTATTTT. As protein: CASSRPKTGESTDTQYF.

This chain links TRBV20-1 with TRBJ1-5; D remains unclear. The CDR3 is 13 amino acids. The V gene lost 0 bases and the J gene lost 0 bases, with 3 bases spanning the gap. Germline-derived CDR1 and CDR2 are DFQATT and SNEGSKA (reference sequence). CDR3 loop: CSAREFSNQPQHF. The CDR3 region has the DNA TGCAGTGCTAGAGAATTTAGCAATCAGCCCCAGCATTTT.

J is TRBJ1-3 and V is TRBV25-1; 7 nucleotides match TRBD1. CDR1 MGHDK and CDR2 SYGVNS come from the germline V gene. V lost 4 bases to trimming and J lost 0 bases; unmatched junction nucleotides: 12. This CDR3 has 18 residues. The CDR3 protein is CASSGFRDRTRSGNTIYF. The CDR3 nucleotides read TGTGCCAGCAGTGGTTTCCGGGACAGAACCCGCTCTGGAAACACCATATATTTT.

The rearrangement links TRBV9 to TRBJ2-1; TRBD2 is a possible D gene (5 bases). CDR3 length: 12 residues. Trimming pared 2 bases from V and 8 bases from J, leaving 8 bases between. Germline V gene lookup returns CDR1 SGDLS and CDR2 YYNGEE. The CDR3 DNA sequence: TGTGCCAGCAGCGTGGTCGGGGATGAGCAGTTCTTC. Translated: CASSVVGDEQFF.

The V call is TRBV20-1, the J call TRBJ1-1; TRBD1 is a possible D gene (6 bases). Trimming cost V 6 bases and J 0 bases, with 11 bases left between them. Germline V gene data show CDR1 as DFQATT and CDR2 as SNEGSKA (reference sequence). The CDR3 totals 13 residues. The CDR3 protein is CSAEGGVNTEAFF. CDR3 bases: TGCAGTGCCGAAGGGGGTGTGAACACTGAAGCTTTCTTT.

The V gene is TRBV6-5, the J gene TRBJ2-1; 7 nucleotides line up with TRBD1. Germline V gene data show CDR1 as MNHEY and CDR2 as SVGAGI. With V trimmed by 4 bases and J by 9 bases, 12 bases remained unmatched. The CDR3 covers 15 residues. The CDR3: CASSFAGTASGEQFF. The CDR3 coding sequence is TGTGCCAGCAGTTTCGCCGGGACAGCCTCCGGTGAGCAGTTCTTC.

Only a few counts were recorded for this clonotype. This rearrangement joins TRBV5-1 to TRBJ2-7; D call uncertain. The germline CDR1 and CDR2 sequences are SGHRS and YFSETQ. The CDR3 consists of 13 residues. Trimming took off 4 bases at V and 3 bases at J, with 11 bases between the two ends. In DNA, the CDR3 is TGCGCCAGCAGCGATGGTCCTAGCTACGAGCAGTACTTC. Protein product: CASSDGPSYEQYF.

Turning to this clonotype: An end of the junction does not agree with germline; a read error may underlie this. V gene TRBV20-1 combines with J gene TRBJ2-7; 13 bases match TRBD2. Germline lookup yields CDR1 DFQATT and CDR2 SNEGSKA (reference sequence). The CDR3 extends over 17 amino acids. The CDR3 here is CCARPLGTSGDPYEQYF. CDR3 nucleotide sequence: TGCTGTGCTAGACCCCTAGGGACTAGCGGGGATCCCTACGAGCAGTACTTC.

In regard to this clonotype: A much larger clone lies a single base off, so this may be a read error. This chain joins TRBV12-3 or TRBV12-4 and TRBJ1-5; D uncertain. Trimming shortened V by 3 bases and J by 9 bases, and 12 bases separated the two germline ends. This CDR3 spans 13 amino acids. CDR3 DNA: TGTGCCAGCAGTTTTGGAGGGTATCGGCCCCAGCATTTT. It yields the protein CASSFGGYRPQHF.

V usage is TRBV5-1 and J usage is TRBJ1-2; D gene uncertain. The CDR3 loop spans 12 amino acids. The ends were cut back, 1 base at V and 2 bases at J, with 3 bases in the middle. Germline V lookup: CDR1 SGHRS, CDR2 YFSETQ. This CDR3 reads CASSLYNYGYTF. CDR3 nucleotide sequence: TGCGCCAGCAGCTTGTACAACTATGGCTACACCTTC.

This CDR3 is CASSLIVRGVNTGELFF. DNA of the CDR3: TGTGCCAGCAGCTTGATAGTTCGCGGGGTTAACACCGGGGAGCTGTTTTTT. The V call is TRBV5-4, the J call TRBJ2-2; the D gene is possibly TRBD2 (6 bases). V shed 1 base and J shed 2 bases, with 15 bases lying between them. CDR3 length equals 17 residues. Germline V gene sequence: CDR1 SGHNT, CDR2 YYREEE (reference sequence).

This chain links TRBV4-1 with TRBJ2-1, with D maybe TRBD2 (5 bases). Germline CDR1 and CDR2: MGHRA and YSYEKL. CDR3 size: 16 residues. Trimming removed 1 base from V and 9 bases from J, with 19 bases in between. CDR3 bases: TGCGCCAGCAGCCAAGCTCAACTTGTACTAGTAGGTGAGCAGTTCTTC. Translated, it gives CASSQAQLVLVGEQFF.

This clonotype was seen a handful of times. CDR3 in DNA: TGTGCCAGCAGCGCCCAGACCGGGGAGCTGTTTTTT. It translates to CASSAQTGELFF. V and J are TRBV9 and TRBJ2-2, with no clear D. The CDR3 loop spans 12 amino acids. The germline V gene has CDR1 SGDLS and CDR2 YYNGEE. V lost 3 bases and J 5 bases, leaving 5 bases between the germline ends.

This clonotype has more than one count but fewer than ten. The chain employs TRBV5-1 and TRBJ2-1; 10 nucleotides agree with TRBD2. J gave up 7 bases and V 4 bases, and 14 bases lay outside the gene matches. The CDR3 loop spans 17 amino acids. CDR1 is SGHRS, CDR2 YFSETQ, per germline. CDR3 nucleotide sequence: TGCGCCAGCAGCACTCCTTATTCTAGCGGGAGTATTAATGAGCAGTTCTTC. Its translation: CASSTPYSSGSINEQFF. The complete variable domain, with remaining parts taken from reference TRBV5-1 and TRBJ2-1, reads KAGVTQTPRYLIKTRGQQVTLSCSPISGHRSVSWYQQTPGQGLQFLFEYFSETQRNKGNFPGRFSGRQFSNSRSEMNVSTLELGDSALYLCASSTPYSSGSINEQFFGPGTRLTVL.

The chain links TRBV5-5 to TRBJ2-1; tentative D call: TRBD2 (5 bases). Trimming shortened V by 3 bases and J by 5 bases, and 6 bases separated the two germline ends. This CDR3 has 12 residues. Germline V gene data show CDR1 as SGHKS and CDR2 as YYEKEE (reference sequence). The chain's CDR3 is CASSWGDNEQFF. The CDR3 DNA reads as TGTGCCAGCAGCTGGGGAGACAATGAGCAGTTCTTC.

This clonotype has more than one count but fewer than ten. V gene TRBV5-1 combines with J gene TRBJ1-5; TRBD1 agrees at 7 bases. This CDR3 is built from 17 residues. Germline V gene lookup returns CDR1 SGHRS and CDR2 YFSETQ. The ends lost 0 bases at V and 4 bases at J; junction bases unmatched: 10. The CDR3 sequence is CASSLERWDSLNQPQHF. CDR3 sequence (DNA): TGCGCCAGCAGCTTGGAGAGGTGGGACAGCTTGAATCAGCCCCAGCATTTT.

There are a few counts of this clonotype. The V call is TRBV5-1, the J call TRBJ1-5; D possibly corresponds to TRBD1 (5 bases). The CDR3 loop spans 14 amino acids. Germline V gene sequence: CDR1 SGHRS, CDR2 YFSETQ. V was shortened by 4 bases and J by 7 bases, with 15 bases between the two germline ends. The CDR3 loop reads CASSRASGTQPQHF. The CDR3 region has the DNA TGCGCCAGCAGCCGGGCCTCGGGGACGCAGCCCCAGCATTTT. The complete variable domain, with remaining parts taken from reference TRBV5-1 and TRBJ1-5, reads KAGVTQTPRYLIKTRGQQVTLSCSPISGHRSVSWYQQTPGQGLQFLFEYFSETQRNKGNFPGRFSGRQFSNSRSEMNVSTLELGDSALYLCASSRASGTQPQHFGDGTRLSIL.

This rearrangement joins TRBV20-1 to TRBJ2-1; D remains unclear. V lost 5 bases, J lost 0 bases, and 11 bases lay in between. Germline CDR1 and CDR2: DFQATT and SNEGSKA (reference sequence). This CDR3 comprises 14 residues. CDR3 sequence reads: CSALTFSSYNEQFF. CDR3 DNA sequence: TGCAGTGCTCTAACATTCAGCTCCTACAATGAGCAGTTCTTC.

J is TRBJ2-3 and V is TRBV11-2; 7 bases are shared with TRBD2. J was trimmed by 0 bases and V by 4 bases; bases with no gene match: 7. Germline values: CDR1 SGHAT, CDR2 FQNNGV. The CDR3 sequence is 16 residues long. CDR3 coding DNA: TGTGCCAGCAGCTCCCCGGGGCGGGAGAGCACAGATACGCAGTATTTT. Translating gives CASSSPGRESTDTQYF. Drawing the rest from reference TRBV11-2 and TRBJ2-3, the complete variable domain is EAGVAQSPRYKIIEKRQSVAFWCNPISGHATLYWYQQILGQGPKLLIQFQNNGVVDDSQLPKDRFSAERLKGVDSTLKIQPAKLEDSAVYLCASSSPGRESTDTQYFGPGTRLTVL.

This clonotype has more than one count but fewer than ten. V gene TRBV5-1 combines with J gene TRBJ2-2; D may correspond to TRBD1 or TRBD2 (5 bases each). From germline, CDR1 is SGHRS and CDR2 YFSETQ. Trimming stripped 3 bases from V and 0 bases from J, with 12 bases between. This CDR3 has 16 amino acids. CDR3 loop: CASSWGRGTNTGELFF. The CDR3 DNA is TGCGCCAGCAGCTGGGGACGGGGAACGAACACCGGGGAGCTGTTTTTT.

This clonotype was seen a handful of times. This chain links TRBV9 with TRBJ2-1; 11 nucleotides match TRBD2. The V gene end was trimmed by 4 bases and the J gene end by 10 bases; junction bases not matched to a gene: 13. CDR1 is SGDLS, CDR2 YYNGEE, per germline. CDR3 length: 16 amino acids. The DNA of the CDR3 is TGTGCCAGCAGCCCAAAGGGTCTAGCGGGAGGAGAGGAGCAGTTCTTC. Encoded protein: CASSPKGLAGGEEQFF.